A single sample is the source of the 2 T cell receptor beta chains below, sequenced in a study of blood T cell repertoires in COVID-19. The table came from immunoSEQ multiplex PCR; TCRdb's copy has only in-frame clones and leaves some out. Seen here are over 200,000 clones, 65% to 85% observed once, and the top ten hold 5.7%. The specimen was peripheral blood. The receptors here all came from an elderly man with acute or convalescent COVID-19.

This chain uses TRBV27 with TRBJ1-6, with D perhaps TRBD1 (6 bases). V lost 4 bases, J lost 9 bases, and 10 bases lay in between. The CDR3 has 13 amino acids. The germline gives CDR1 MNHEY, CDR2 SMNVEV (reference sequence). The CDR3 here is CASSYQGRSPLHF. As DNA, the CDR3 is TGTGCCAGCAGTTACCAGGGGCGTTCACCCCTCCACTTT.

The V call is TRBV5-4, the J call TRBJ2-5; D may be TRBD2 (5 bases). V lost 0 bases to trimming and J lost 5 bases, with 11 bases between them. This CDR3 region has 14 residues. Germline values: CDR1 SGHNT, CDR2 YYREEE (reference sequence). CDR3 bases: TGTGCCAGCAGCTTGGCCGGGGTGAGGGAGACCCAGTACTTC. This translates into CASSLAGVRETQYF.